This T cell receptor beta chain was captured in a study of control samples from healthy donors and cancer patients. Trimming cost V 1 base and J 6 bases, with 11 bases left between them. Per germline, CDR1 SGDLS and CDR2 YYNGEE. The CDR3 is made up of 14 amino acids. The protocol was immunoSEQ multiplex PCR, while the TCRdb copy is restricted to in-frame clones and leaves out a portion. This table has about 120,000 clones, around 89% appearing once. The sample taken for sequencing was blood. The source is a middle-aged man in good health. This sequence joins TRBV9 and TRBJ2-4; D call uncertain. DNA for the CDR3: TGTGCCAGCAGCGTAAACTCGGACCGAAACATTCAGTACTTC. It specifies CASSVNSDRNIQYF.